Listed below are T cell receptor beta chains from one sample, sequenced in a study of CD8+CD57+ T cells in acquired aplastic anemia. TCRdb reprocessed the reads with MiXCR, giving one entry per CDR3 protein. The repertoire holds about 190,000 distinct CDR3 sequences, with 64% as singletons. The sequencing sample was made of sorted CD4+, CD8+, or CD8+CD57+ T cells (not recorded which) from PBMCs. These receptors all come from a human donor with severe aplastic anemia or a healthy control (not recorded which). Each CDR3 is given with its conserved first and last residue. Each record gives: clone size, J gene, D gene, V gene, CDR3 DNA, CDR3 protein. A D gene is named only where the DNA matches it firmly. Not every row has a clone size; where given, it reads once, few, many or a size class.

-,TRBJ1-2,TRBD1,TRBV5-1,TGTGCCAGCAGCCCTGCCAGGGGGGAAGCGGATAATGGCTACACCTTC,CASSPARGEADNGYTF
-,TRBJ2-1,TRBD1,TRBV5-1,TGCGCCAGCAGCTCAGTGGACAGGGCAAATGAGCAGTTCTTC,CASSSVDRANEQFF
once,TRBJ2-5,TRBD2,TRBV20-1,TGCAGTGCCCCCGGGGGGTTTGAGCGGGAGGGGAGGTCTGGGACCCAGTACTTC,CSAPGGFEREGRSGTQYF
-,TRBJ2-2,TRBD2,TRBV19,TGTGCCAGTAGTATTGGACTAGCGGGGGGTGAGCTGTTTTTT,CASSIGLAGGELFF
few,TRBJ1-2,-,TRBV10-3,TGTGCCACCAACGGGGGGTATGGCTACACCTTC,CATNGGYGYTF
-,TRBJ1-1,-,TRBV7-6,TGTGCCAGCAGCTTTTGGGGGGCTGAAGCTTTCTTT,CASSFWGAEAFF
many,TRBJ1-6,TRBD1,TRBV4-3,TGCGCCAGCAGCCAAGATCCGGCAGGGGGCCGCTCCTATAATTCACCCCTCCACTTT,CASSQDPAGGRSYNSPLHF
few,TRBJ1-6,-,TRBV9,TGTGCCAGCACCGAAGGGGATAATTCACCCCTCCACTTT,CASTEGDNSPLHF
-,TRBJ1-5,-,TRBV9,TGTGCCAGCAGCCCGGCGTATGGACAGCCCCAGCATTTT,CASSPAYGQPQHF
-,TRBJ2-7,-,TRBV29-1,TGCAGCGTTAAAGGCAGGGTACACCACGAGCAGTACTTC,CSVKGRVHHEQYF
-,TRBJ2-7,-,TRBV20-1,TGCAGTGCTCTAGAGACCCAGGCCGAGCAGTACTTC,CSALETQAEQYF
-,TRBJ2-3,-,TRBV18,TGTGCCAGCTCACCACCGACAGGCTATAGCACAGATACGCAGTATTTT,CASSPPTGYSTDTQYF
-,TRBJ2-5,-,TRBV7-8,TGTGCCAGCAGCACCCGAGAGACCCAGTACTTC,CASSTRETQYF
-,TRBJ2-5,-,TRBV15,TGTGCCACTGCTCTGGGGCTCCAAGAGACCCAGTACTTC,CATALGLQETQYF
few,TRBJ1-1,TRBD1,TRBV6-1,TGTGCCATCAGGGGGGAGTTAAGGGGGGCTGAAGCTTTCTTT,CAIRGELRGAEAFF
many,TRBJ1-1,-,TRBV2,TGTGCCAGCGAGGCGGGAGTATGGGGGGCGAACACTGAAGCTTTCTTT,CASEAGVWGANTEAFF
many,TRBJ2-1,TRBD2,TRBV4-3,TGCGCCAGCAGCCAGGGGACTAGCGGGGTGAATGAGCAGTTCTTC,CASSQGTSGVNEQFF
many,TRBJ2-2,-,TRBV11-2,TGTGCCAGCAGCTTAGTGGTCCCCGGGGAGCTGTTTTTT,CASSLVVPGELFF
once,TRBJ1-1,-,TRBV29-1,TGCAGCGTTGAGCAAGCGAACACTGAAGCTTTCTTT,CSVEQANTEAFF
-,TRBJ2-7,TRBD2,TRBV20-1,TGCAGTGCCACGCGGGAGGGGCCCTCCCCCTACGAGCAGTACTTC,CSATREGPSPYEQYF
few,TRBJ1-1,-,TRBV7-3,TGTGCCAGCAGCTTAAACCCAGGGACTGAAGCTTTCTTT,CASSLNPGTEAFF
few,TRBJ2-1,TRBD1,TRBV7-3,TGTGCCAGCAGCTCTACAGGGGTTGATGAGCAGTTCTTC,CASSSTGVDEQFF
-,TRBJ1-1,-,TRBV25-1,TGTGCCAGCAGTGATCATGGCCGAAATCCGAACACTGAAGCTTTCTTT,CASSDHGRNPNTEAFF
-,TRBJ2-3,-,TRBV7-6,TGTGCCAGCAGCTCCCGACAGGGAGGCCCAGATACGCAGTATTTT,CASSSRQGGPDTQYF
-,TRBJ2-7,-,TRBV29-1,TGCAGCGTTGAGGGGTATGTTGTCTCCTACGAGCAGTACTTC,CSVEGYVVSYEQYF
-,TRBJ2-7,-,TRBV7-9,TGTGCCAGCGTGGGGGGGACAGGCGAGCAGTACTTC,CASVGGTGEQYF
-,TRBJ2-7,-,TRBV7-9,TGTGCCAGCAGCCGTACGACCTTGGGGGGCGAGCAGTACTTC,CASSRTTLGGEQYF
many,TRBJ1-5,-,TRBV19,TGTGCCAGTAGTCAGGACAGCGGCCAGCCCCAGCATTTT,CASSQDSGQPQHF
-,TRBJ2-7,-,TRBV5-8,TGTGCCAGCAGTTCCCCCGGGGCTGGCTACGAGCAGTACTTC,CASSSPGAGYEQYF
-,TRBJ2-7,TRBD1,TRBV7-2,TGTGCCAGCAGCTCATCGACCGGGACAGTTTACGAGCAGTACTTC,CASSSSTGTVYEQYF
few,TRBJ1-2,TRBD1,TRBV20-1,TGCAGTGCTTCGGACAGGAACGGTCTTTATGGCTACACCTTC,CSASDRNGLYGYTF
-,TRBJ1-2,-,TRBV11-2,TGTGCCAGCAGCTTAGATCAACGGAACTATGGCTACACCTTC,CASSLDQRNYGYTF
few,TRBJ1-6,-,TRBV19,TGTGCCAGTAGTCCCGGGACCCAGAGCTCCTATAATTCACCCCTCCACTTT,CASSPGTQSSYNSPLHF
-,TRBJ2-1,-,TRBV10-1,TGCGCCAGCAAGAAGTCAGGGACGGATGAGCAGCTCTTC,CASKKSGTDEQLF
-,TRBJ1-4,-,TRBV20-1,TGCAGTGCTACCGGGGCTAATGAAAAACTGTTTTTT,CSATGANEKLFF
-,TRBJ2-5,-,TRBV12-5,TGTGCTAGTGGCCTGCAAGAGACCCAGTACTTC,CASGLQETQYF
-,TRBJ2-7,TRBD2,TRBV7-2,TGTGCCAGCAGCCTCGGACTAGCAGGGTCCTACGAGCAGTACTTC,CASSLGLAGSYEQYF
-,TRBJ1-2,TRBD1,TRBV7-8,TGTGCCAGCAGCTACCAACAGGGGGCTGGCTATGGCTACACCTTC,CASSYQQGAGYGYTF
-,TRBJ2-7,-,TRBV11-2,TGTGCCAGCAGCTGGCAGAGCTCCTACGAGCAGTACTTC,CASSWQSSYEQYF
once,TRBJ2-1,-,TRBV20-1,TGCAGTGCCAGACTAGGCAATGAGCAGTTCTTC,CSARLGNEQFF
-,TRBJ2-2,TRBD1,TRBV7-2,TGTGCCAGCAGCTTTCCAGCAGGGGGGAACACCGGGGAGCTGTTTTTT,CASSFPAGGNTGELFF
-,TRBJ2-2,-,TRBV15,TGTGCCACCGGGGGCGGGACATCGAACACCGGGGAGCTGTTTTTT,CATGGGTSNTGELFF